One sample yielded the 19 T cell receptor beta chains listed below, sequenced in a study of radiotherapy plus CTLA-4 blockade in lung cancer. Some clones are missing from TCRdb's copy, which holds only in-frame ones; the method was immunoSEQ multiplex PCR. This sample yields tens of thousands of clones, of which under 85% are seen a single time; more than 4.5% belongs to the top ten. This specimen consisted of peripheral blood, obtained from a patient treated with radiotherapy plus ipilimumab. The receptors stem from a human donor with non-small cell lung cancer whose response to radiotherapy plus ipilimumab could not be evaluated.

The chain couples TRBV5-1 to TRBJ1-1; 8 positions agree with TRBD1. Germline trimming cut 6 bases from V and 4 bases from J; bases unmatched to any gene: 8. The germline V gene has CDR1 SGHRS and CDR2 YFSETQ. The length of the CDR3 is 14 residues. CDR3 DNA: TGCGCCAGCACCCTCGGAACAGGGGGCACTGAAGCTTTCTTT. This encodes CASTLGTGGTEAFF.

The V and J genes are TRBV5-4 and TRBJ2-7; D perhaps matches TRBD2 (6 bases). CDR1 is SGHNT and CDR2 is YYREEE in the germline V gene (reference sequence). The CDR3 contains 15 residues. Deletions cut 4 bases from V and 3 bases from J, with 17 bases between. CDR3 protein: CASSPGGAHLYEQYF. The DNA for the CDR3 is TGTGCCAGCAGCCCTGGCGGGGCGCACCTCTACGAGCAGTACTTC.

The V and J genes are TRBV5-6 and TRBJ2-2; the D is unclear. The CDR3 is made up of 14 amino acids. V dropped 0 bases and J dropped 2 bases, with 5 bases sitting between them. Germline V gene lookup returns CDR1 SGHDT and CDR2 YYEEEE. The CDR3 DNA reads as TGTGCCAGCAGCTTGGTAGTTAACACCGGGGAGCTGTTTTTT. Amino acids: CASSLVVNTGELFF.

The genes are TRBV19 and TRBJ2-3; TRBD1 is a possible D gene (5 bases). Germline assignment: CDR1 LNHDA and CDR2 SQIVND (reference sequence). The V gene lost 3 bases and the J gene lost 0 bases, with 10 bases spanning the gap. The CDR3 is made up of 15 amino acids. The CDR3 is CASSMTEPSTDTQYF. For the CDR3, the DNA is TGTGCCAGTAGTATGACAGAACCTAGCACAGATACGCAGTATTTT.

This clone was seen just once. The CDR3: CASSPGTANEKLFF. The CDR3 nucleotides are TGTGCCAGCTCACCCGGGACAGCGAATGAAAAACTGTTTTTT. J is TRBJ1-4 and V is TRBV18, with 7 bases matching TRBD1. Germline V gives CDR1 KGHSH, CDR2 LQKENI. This CDR3 has 14 amino acids. Trimming at V came to 3 bases and at J to 5 bases, leaving 3 bases not matched to a gene.

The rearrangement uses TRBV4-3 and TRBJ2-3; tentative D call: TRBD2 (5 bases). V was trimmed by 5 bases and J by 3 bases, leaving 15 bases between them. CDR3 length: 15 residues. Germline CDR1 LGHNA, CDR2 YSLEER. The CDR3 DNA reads TGCGCCAGCAGCTCGGGGATAGTTAGTACAGATACGCAGTATTTT. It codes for CASSSGIVSTDTQYF.

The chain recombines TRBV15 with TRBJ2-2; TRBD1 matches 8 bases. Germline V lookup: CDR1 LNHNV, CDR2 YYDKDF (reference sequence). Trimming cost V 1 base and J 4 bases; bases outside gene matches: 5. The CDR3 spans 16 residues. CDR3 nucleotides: TGTGCCACCAGCAGAGGTCAGGGGGCTATCACCGGGGAGCTGTTTTTT. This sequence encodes CATSRGQGAITGELFF.

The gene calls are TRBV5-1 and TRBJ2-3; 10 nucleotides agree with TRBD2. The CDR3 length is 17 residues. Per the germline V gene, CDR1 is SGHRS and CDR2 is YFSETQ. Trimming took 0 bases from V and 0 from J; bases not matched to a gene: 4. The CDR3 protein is CASSLALTSGSTDTQYF. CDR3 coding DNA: TGCGCCAGCAGCTTGGCCTTGACTAGCGGGAGCACAGATACGCAGTATTTT. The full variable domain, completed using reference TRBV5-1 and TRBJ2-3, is KAGVTQTPRYLIKTRGQQVTLSCSPISGHRSVSWYQQTPGQGLQFLFEYFSETQRNKGNFPGRFSGRQFSNSRSEMNVSTLELGDSALYLCASSLALTSGSTDTQYFGPGTRLTVL.

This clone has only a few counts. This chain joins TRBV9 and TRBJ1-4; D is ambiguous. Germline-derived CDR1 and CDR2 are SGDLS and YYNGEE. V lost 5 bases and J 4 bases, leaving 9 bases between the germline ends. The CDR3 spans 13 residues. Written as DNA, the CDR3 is TGTGCCAGCAGTGTAAGCGGTAATGAAAAACTGTTTTTT. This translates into CASSVSGNEKLFF.

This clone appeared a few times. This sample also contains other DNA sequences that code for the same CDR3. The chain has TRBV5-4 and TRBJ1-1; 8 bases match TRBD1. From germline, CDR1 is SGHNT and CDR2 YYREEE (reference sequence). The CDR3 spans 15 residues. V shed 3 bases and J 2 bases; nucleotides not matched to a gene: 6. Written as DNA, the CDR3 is TGTGCCAGCAGCTCCGGGACAGGACTCAACACTGAAGCTTTCTTT. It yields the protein CASSSGTGLNTEAFF.

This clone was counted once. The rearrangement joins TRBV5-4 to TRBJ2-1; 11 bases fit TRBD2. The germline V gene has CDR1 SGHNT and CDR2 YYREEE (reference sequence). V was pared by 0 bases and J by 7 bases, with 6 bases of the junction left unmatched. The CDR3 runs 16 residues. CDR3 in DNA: TGTGCCAGCAGCTTGGGGGCACTAGCGGGAGAGAATGAGCAGTTCTTC. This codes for CASSLGALAGENEQFF.

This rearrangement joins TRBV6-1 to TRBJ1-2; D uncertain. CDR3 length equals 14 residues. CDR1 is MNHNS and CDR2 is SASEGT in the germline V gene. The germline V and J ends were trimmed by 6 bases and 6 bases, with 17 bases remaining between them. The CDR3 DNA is TGTGCCAGCAGATCGCGGCGGGAAGTCGATGGCTACACCTTC. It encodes CASRSRREVDGYTF.

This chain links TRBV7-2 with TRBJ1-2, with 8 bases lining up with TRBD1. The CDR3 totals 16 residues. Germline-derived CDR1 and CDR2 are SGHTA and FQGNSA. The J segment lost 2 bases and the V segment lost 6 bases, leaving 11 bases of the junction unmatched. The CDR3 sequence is CASRLGGSGGNYGYTF. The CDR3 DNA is TGTGCCAGCAGACTGGGGGGGTCAGGGGGCAACTATGGCTACACCTTC.

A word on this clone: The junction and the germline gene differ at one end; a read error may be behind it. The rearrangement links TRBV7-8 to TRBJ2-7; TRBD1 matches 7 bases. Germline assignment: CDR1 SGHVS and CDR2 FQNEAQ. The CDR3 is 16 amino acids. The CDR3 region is CASSVALGQRTYEQYF. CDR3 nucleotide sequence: TGTGCCAGCAGCGTAGCTTTGGGACAGAGGACCTACGAGCAGTACTTC.

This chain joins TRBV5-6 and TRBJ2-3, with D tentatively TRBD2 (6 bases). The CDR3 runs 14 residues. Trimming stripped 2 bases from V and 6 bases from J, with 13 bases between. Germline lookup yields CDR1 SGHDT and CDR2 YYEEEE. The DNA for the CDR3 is TGTGCCAGCAGCTTAGGAGTAGCGGAGGATACGCAGTATTTT. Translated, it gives CASSLGVAEDTQYF.

This CDR3 is CASSTTGTGVYEQYF. For the CDR3, the DNA is TGTGCCAGCAGTACAACCGGGACAGGGGTCTACGAGCAGTACTTC. The V and J genes are TRBV27 and TRBJ2-7; 10 nucleotides match TRBD1. V dropped 5 bases and J dropped 3; count of bases not matched to a gene: 7. CDR1 is MNHEY and CDR2 is SMNVEV in the germline V gene (reference sequence). The CDR3 has 15 residues.

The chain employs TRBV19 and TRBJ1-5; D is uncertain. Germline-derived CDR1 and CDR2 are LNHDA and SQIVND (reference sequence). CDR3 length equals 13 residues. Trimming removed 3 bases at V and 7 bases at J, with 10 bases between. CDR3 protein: CASSMAPQQPQHF. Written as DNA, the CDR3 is TGTGCCAGTAGTATGGCCCCCCAGCAGCCCCAGCATTTT.

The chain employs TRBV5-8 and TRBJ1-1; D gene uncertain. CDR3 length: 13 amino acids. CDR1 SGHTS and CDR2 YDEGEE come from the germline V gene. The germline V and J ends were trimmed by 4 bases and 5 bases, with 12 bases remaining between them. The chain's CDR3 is CASSREVVTEAFF. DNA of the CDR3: TGTGCCAGCAGCCGGGAGGTTGTTACTGAAGCTTTCTTT.

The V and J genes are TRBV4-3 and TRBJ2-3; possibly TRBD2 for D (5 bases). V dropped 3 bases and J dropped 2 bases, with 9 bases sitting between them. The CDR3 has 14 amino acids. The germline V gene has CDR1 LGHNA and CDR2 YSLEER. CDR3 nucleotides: TGCGCCAGCAGCCAGGATGGACTCACAGATACGCAGTATTTT. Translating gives CASSQDGLTDTQYF.